The clone carrying this T cell receptor beta chain was found once. This sample was taken from a study of immune cell composition in non-small cell lung cancer. The CDR3 consists of 17 residues. CDR1 KGHSH and CDR2 LQKENI come from the germline V gene. V lost 3 bases and J lost 2, with 16 bases in between. Generated by immunoSEQ multiplex PCR, the TCRdb table keeps only in-frame clones and is missing some. The sample lists about 940 clones; 80% were seen once. The V call is TRBV18, the J call TRBJ2-2; D gene uncertain. Material for sequencing was lung tumor tissue. The source of this sequence is a human donor with non-small cell lung cancer. For the CDR3, the DNA is TGTGCCAGCTCACCTCGTCAGATGACACTTAACACCGGGGAGCTGTTTTTT. Its protein product is CASSPRQMTLNTGELFF.